A selection of T cell receptor beta chains follows, all from one sample in a study of molecular identifiers for immune sequencing clone quantification. Using its own MiXCR run on the PCR reads, TCRdb lists one record per CDR3 protein. Of some 41,000 distinct CDR3 sequences listed, approximately 25% are singletons. The sample taken for sequencing was naive CD8+ T cells from blood, with Jurkat cell RNA spiked in. These receptors all come from a human donor in good health. Some libraries in this study had Jurkat cell RNA spiked in. CDR3s include the opening cysteine and the closing phenylalanine or tryptophan. The order of the fields is clone size, J gene, D gene, V gene, CDR3 protein, CDR3 DNA. The D gene is left open where the match is weak. Only some rows state a clone size, as once, few, many or a class for expanded clones.

many | TRBJ1-2 | . | TRBV6-5 | CASSYLTSLNYGYTF | TGTGCCAGCAGTTACTTGACCAGCCTTAACTATGGCTACACCTTC
many | TRBJ2-3 | . | TRBV20-1 | CSARHRGDTQYF | TGCAGTGCCAGACACCGTGGAGATACGCAGTATTTT
. | TRBJ2-3 | TRBD2 | TRBV19 | CASSLAGVHSDTQYF | TGTGCCAGTAGCCTAGCGGGAGTTCACTCCGATACGCAGTATTTT
medium-sized | TRBJ1-1 | . | TRBV7-2 | CASSWDTPNTEAFF | TGTGCCAGCAGCTGGGACACACCGAACACTGAAGCTTTCTTT
many | TRBJ2-5 | . | TRBV7-9 | CASSLTGEETQYF | TGTGCCAGCAGCTTAACAGGAGAAGAGACCCAGTACTTC
many | TRBJ1-5 | . | TRBV5-6 | CASSVWVLADQPQHF | TGTGCCAGCAGCGTCTGGGTTTTGGCGGATCAGCCCCAGCATTTT
few | TRBJ2-3 | . | TRBV29-1 | CSLRCSTDTQYF | TGCAGCTTACGGTGTTCGACAGATACTCAGTATTTT
many | TRBJ2-3 | TRBD1 | TRBV6-5 | CASSYWTGGVTDTQYF | TGTGCCAGCAGTTACTGGACAGGGGGGGTCACAGATACGCAGTATTTT
many | TRBJ2-7 | . | TRBV4-3 | CASSQERFREQYF | TGCGCCAGCAGCCAAGAAAGGTTCAGAGAGCAGTACTTC
many | TRBJ1-2 | TRBD1 | TRBV20-1 | CSALTGATLHGYTF | TGCAGTGCGTTAACAGGGGCCACTCTACATGGCTACACCTTC
many | TRBJ2-5 | . | TRBV28 | CASSFEGGPETQYF | TGTGCCAGCAGTTTTGAGGGGGGGCCCGAGACCCAGTACTTC
few | TRBJ2-2 | . | TRBV11-3 | CASSLGGNTGELFF | TGTGCCAGCAGCTTAGGCGGAAACACCGGGGAGCTGTTTTTT
medium-sized | TRBJ2-3 | . | TRBV5-4 | CASSNTGLSTDTQYF | TGTGCCAGCAGCAATACTGGACTAAGCACAGATACGCAGTATTTT
medium-sized | TRBJ2-7 | . | TRBV29-1 | CSVEVPGKVEQYF | TGCAGCGTTGAAGTCCCAGGGAAAGTCGAGCAGTACTTC
few | TRBJ2-2 | TRBD2 | TRBV5-4 | CASSFGLVDAGELFF | TGTGCCAGCAGTTTCGGACTAGTAGACGCCGGGGAGCTGTTTTTT
few | TRBJ1-1 | . | TRBV11-2 | CASSHSAAHRDTEAFF | TGTGCCAGCAGCCACTCGGCGGCCCACAGGGACACTGAAGCTTTCTTT
. | TRBJ2-1 | . | TRBV13 | CASSSGLEGREFF | TGTGCCAGCAGCTCCGGTTTGGAGGGGAGAGAGTTCTTC
many | TRBJ2-7 | . | TRBV7-6 | CASSWDLGYEQYF | TGTGCCAGCAGCTGGGACCTGGGCTACGAGCAGTACTTC
many | TRBJ2-3 | TRBD1 | TRBV20-1 | CSARDREVTDTQYF | TGCAGTGCCCGAGACAGGGAAGTTACAGATACGCAGTATTTT
many | TRBJ2-1 | . | TRBV20-1 | CSALSLFSDSYNEQFF | TGCAGTGCTCTCTCCCTCTTTTCGGACTCCTACAATGAGCAGTTCTTC
once | TRBJ2-1 | . | TRBV19 | CASSIGQGVNNEQFF | TGTGCCAGTAGTATAGGGCAGGGCGTTAACAATGAGCAGTTCTTC
. | TRBJ2-6 | TRBD1 | TRBV4-1 | CASSQTTGGAGAIVLTF | TGCGCCAGCAGCCAAACGACAGGGGGCGCTGGGGCCATCGTCCTGACTTTC
medium-sized | TRBJ2-3 | TRBD1 | TRBV5-4 | CASSLEDRETDTQYF | TGTGCCAGCAGCTTGGAGGACAGGGAGACAGATACGCAGTATTTT
many | TRBJ2-5 | . | TRBV29-1 | CSVEGETQYF | TGCAGCGTTGAAGGGGAGACCCAGTACTTC
many | TRBJ2-3 | TRBD2 | TRBV29-1 | CSVVDPAVSGGLNTDTQYF | TGCAGCGTTGTAGACCCTGCGGTTAGCGGGGGGTTAAACACAGATACGCAGTATTTT
many | TRBJ2-7 | . | TRBV4-1 | CASSQEPRDTYEQYF | TGCGCCAGCAGCCAAGAACCGAGGGACACCTACGAGCAGTACTTC
. | TRBJ1-4 | . | TRBV7-9 | CASSQGTNEKLFF | TGTGCCAGCAGCCAGGGGACTAATGAAAAACTGTTTTTT
many | TRBJ1-1 | . | TRBV29-1 | CSVRTGLAEAFF | TGCAGCGTGAGGACGGGGCTGGCTGAAGCTTTCTTT
. | TRBJ2-3 | . | TRBV6-6 | CSSRGSPPGDNTDSQYF | TGTTCCAGCAGAGGCAGCCCCCCGGGAGATAACACAGATTCGCAGTATTTT
once | TRBJ2-4 | . | TRBV20-1 | CSARAKVGAKNIQYF | TGCAGTGCTAGAGCGAAAGTGGGGGCCAAAAACATTCAGTACTTC
. | TRBJ2-5 | . | TRBV11-1 | CASRALETQYF | TGTGCCAGCAGGGCCCTTGAGACCCAGTACTTC
many | TRBJ1-1 | . | TRBV19 | CASMDKIFMNTEAFF | TGTGCCAGTATGGATAAAATTTTTATGAACACTGAAGCTTTCTTT
many | TRBJ2-1 | . | TRBV7-9 | CASSLKGDEQFF | TGTGCCAGCAGCTTAAAGGGAGATGAGCAGTTCTTC
once | TRBJ1-1 | . | TRBV27 | CASSLMGDTEAFF | TGTGCCAGCAGTTTAATGGGGGACACTGAAGCTTTCTTT
once | TRBJ2-5 | . | TRBV20-1 | CSAPRGGGETQYF | TGCAGTGCACCCAGGGGAGGAGGGGAGACCCAGTACTTC
. | TRBJ2-3 | . | TRBV5-6 | CASSLGGTTDTQYF | TGTGCCAGCAGCTTGGGTGGAACCACAGATACGCAGTATTTT
many | TRBJ2-7 | TRBD2 | TRBV27 | CASSPVGGSPYEQYF | TGTGCCAGCAGCCCAGTGGGAGGGTCCCCCTACGAGCAGTACTTC
many | TRBJ2-7 | . | TRBV29-1 | CSVEGRAGGYEQYF | TGCAGCGTTGAAGGGAGGGCAGGGGGCTACGAGCAGTACTTC
. | TRBJ2-3 | . | TRBV18 | CASSPQRTLGTSTDTQYF | TGTGCCAGCTCACCACAACGGACCCTCGGGACAAGCACAGATACGCAGTATTTT
many | TRBJ2-5 | . | TRBV28 | CASSFPAEETQYF | TGTGCCAGCAGTTTCCCAGCGGAAGAGACCCAGTACTTC
few | TRBJ2-3 | . | TRBV11-2 | CASSLGDTLQDTQYF | TGTGCCAGCAGCTTAGGAGACACTTTACAAGATACGCAGTATTTT
many | TRBJ2-4 | . | TRBV28 | CASSSTAKNIQYF | TGTGCCAGCAGTTCTACAGCCAAAAACATTCAGTACTTC
. | TRBJ2-7 | . | TRBV11-2 | CASSLGQDNEQYF | TGTGCCAGCAGCTTAGGACAGGATAACGAGCAGTACTTC
few | TRBJ2-1 | TRBD2 | TRBV29-1 | CSVESGSSYNEQFF | TGCAGCGTTGAAAGCGGGAGCTCCTACAATGAGCAGTTCTTC
many | TRBJ1-1 | . | TRBV4-3 | CASSQDTATRGGEAFF | TGCGCCAGCAGCCAAGATACCGCAACCAGGGGAGGTGAAGCTTTCTTT
many | TRBJ2-2 | TRBD1 | TRBV30 | CARGQENTGELFF | TGTGCCCGGGGACAGGAAAACACCGGGGAGCTGTTTTTT
many | TRBJ2-7 | TRBD2 | TRBV24-1 | CATSDSGSGRPYEQYF | TGTGCCACCAGTGATAGCGGTAGCGGGAGGCCCTACGAGCAGTACTTC
few | TRBJ2-7 | . | TRBV7-8 | CASSSLGGNEQYF | TGTGCCAGCAGCTCTCTAGGGGGGAACGAGCAGTACTTC
many | TRBJ2-7 | . | TRBV4-3 | CASSQDATSQEQYF | TGCGCCAGCAGCCAAGATGCGACCAGTCAGGAGCAGTACTTC